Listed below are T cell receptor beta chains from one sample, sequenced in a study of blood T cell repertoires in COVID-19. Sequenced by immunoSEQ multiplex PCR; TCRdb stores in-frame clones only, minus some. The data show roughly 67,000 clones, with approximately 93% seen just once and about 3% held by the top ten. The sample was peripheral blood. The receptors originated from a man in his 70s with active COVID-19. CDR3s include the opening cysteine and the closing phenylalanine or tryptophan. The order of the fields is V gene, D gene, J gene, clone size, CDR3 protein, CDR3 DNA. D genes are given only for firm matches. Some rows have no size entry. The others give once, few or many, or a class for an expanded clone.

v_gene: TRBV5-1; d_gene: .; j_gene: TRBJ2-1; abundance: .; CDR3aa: CASSPDAGNNEQFF; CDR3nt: TGCGCCAGCTCCCCGGACGCCGGGAACAATGAGCAGTTCTTC
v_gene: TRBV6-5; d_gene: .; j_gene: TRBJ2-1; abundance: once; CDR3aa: CATSQPGGNEQFF; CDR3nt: TGTGCCACCTCCCAGCCAGGTGGCAATGAGCAGTTCTTC
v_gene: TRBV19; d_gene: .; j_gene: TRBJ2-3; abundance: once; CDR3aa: CASTMNRGWADTQYF; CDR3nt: TGTGCCAGTACCATGAATCGGGGATGGGCAGATACGCAGTATTTT
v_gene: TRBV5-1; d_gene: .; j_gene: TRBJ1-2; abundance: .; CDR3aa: CASSSEGNYGYTF; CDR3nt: TGCGCCAGCAGCTCGGAGGGGAACTATGGCTACACCTTC
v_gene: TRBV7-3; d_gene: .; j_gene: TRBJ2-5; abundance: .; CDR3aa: CASSSGTTKETQYF; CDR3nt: TGTGCCAGCAGCTCAGGGACAACTAAAGAGACCCAGTACTTC
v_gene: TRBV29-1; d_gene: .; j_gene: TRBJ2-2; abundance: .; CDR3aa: CSAHAVGTGELFF; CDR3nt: TGCAGCGCCCACGCGGTGGGCACCGGGGAGCTGTTTTTT
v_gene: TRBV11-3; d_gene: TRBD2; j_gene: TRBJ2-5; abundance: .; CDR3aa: CASTSGGQTQYF; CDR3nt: TGTGCCAGCACTAGCGGGGGACAAACCCAGTACTTC
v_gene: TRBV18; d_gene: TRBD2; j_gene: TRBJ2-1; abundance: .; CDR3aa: CASSPLAGGSYNEQFF; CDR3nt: TGTGCCAGCTCACCCTTAGCGGGGGGCTCCTACAATGAGCAGTTCTTC
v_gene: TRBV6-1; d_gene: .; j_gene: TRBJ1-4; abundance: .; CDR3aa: CASSEIAGREGEKLFF; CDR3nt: TGTGCCAGCAGTGAAATAGCGGGACGGGAGGGGGAAAAACTGTTTTTT
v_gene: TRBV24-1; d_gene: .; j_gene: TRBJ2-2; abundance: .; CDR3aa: CATSVRGSGELFF; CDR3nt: TGTGCCACCAGTGTAAGGGGTTCCGGGGAGCTGTTTTTT
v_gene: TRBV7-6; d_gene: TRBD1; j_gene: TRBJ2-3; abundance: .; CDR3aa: CASSPHRGPSTDTQYF; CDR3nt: TGTGCCAGCAGCCCACACAGGGGGCCTAGCACAGATACGCAGTATTTT
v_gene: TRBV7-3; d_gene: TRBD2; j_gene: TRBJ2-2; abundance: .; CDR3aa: CASSQRAGANTGELFF; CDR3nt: TGTGCCAGCAGCCAGCGAGCGGGGGCGAACACCGGGGAGCTGTTTTTT
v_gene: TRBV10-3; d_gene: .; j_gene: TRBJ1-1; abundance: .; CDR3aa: CAISERVKDFGRGEAFF; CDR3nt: TGTGCCATCAGTGAGAGAGTTAAGGACTTTGGGAGGGGTGAAGCTTTCTTT
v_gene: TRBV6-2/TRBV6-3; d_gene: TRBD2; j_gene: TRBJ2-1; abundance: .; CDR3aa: CASSPIAGGGEQFF; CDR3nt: TGTGCCAGCAGCCCCATTGCGGGGGGAGGTGAGCAGTTCTTC
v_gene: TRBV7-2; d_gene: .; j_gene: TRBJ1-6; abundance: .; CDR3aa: CASSSGSYNSPLHF; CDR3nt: TGTGCCAGCAGCTCCGGCTCCTATAATTCACCCCTCCACTTT
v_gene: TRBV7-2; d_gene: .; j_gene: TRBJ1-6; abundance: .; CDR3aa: CASSPTGSSYNSPLHF; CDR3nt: TGTGCCAGCAGCCCCACCGGGAGCTCCTATAATTCACCCCTCCACTTT
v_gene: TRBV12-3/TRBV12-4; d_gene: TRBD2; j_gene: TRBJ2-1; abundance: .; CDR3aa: CASRGGYNEQFF; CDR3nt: TGTGCCAGCCGGGGGGGTTACAATGAGCAGTTCTTC
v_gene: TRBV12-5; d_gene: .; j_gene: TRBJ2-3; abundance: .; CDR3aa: CASGPADTQYF; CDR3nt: TGTGCTAGTGGCCCGGCAGATACGCAGTATTTT
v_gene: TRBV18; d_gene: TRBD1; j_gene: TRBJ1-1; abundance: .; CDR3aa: CASSPSDDRAFEAFF; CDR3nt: TGTGCCAGCTCACCGTCCGACGACAGGGCCTTTGAAGCTTTCTTT
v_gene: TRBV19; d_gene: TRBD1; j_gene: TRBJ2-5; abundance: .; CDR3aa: CASKTGTGVGETQYF; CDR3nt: TGTGCCAGTAAAACCGGGACAGGGGTGGGCGAGACCCAGTACTTC
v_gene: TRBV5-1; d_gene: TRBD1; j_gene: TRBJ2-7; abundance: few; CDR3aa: CASSLDRGTYEQYF; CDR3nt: TGCGCCAGCAGCTTGGACAGGGGGACCTACGAGCAGTACTTC
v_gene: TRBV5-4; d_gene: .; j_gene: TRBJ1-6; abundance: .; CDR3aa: CASSLQSGNNSPLHF; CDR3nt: TGTGCCAGCAGCTTGCAAAGCGGGAATAATTCACCCCTCCACTTT
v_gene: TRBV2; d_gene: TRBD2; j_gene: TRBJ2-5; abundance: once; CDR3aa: CASRPGGGETQYF; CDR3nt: TGTGCCAGCCGTCCGGGCGGGGGTGAGACCCAGTACTTC
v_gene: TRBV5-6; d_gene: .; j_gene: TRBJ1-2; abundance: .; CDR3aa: CASSLGRLIYGYTF; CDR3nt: TGTGCCAGCAGCTTGGGGAGGCTGATCTATGGCTACACCTTC
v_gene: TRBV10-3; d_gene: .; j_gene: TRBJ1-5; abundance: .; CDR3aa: CAISESRQPHSNQPQHF; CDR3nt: TGTGCCATCAGTGAGTCGAGACAGCCTCATAGCAATCAGCCCCAGCATTTT
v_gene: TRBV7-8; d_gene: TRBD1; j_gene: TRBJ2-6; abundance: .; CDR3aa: CASSLSGQGVGANVLTF; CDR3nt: TGTGCCAGCAGCTTATCAGGACAGGGAGTTGGGGCCAACGTCCTGACTTTC
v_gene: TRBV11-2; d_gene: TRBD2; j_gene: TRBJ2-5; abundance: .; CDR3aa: CASSPLGSGFQETQYF; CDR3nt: TGTGCCAGCAGCCCCCTGGGTAGCGGGTTCCAAGAGACCCAGTACTTC
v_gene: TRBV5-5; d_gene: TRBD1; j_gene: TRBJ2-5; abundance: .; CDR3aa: CASRTGTGEETQYF; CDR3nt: TGTGCCAGCAGAACCGGGACAGGGGAAGAGACCCAGTACTTC
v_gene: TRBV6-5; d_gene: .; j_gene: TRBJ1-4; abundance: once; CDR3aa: CATSRDKSTNEKLFF; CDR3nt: TGTGCCACTTCCCGAGACAAGTCAACTAATGAAAAACTGTTTTTT
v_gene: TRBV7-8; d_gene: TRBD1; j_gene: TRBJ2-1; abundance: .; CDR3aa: CASSTRQGAQLRDEQFF; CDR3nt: TGTGCCAGCAGCACACGACAGGGGGCGCAATTAAGAGATGAGCAGTTCTTC
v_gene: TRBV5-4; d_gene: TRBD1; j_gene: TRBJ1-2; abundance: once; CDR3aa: CASSNPTGGVIYGYTF; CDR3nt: TGTGCCAGCAGCAATCCGACAGGGGGCGTTATCTATGGCTACACCTTC
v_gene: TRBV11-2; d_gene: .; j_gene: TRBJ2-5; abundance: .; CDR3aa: CASSLFAQVETQYF; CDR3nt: TGTGCCAGCAGCTTGTTCGCCCAGGTGGAGACCCAGTACTTC
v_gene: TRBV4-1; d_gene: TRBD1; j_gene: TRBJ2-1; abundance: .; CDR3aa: CASSPFGTGGWNEQFF; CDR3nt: TGCGCCAGCAGCCCCTTTGGGACAGGGGGTTGGAATGAGCAGTTCTTC
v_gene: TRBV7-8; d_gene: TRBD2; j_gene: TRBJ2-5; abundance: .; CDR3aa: CASSSGAGGQETQYF; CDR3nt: TGTGCCAGCAGCTCCGGGGCGGGGGGGCAAGAGACCCAGTACTTC
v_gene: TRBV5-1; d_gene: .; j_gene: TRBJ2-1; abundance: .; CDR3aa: CASSQTILSSYNEQFF; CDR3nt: TGCGCCAGCAGCCAGACTATATTGAGCTCCTACAATGAGCAGTTCTTC
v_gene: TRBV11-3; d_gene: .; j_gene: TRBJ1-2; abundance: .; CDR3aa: CASSFSTGRSANYGYTF; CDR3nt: TGTGCCAGCAGCTTTTCGACAGGACGCTCAGCTAACTATGGCTACACCTTC
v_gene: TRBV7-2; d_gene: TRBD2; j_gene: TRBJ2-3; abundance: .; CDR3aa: CASSWTSGTDTQYF; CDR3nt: TGTGCCAGCAGCTGGACTAGCGGTACAGATACGCAGTATTTT
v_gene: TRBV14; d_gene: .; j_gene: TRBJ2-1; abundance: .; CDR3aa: CASSQDKQFF; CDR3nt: TGTGCCAGCAGCCAAGATAAGCAGTTCTTC
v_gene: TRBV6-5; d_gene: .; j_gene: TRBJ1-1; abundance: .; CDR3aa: CASKTGGKSTEAFF; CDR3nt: TGTGCCAGCAAAACGGGCGGGAAAAGCACTGAAGCTTTCTTT
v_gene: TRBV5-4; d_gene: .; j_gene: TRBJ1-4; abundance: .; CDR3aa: CASSPQGTAAEKLFF; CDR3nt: TGTGCCAGCAGCCCGCAGGGTACTGCGGCTGAAAAACTGTTTTTT
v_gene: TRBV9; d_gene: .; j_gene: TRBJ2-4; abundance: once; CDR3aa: CASSPSGVTTGNIQYF; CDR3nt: TGTGCCAGCAGTCCCTCCGGGGTTACGACCGGAAACATTCAGTACTTC
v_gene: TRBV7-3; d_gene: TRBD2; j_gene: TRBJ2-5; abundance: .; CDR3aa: CASSSQRGGLETQYF; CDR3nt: TGTGCCAGCAGCTCGCAGCGGGGGGGCCTAGAGACCCAGTACTTC
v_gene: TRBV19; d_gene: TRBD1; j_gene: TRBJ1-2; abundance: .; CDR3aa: CASSSDRVTGYTF; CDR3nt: TGTGCCAGTAGTAGCGACAGGGTCACTGGCTACACCTTC
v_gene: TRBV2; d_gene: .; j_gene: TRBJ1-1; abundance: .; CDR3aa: CASSEVRGTEAFF; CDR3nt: TGTGCCAGCAGTGAGGTACGCGGGACTGAAGCTTTCTTT
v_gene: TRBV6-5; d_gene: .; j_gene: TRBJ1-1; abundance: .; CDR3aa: CAASRTNREQAFF; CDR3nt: TGTGCCGCATCCCGAACGAACAGGGAACAAGCTTTCTTT
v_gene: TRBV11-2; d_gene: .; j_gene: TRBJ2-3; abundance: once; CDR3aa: CASSLQGTSTDTQYF; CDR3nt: TGTGCCAGCAGCCTACAGGGGACTAGCACAGATACGCAGTATTTT
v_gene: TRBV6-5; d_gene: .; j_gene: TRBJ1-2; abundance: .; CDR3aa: CASSQGYGYTF; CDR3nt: TGTGCCAGCAGTCAGGGTTATGGCTACACCTTC
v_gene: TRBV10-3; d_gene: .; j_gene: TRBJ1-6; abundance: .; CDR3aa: CAISDSTGSSYNSPLHF; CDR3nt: TGTGCCATCAGTGATTCTACAGGGAGCTCCTATAATTCACCCCTCCACTTT
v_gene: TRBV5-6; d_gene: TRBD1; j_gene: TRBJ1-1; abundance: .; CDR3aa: CASSPGQGEMNTEAFF; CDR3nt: TGTGCCAGCAGCCCCGGACAGGGAGAAATGAACACTGAAGCTTTCTTT
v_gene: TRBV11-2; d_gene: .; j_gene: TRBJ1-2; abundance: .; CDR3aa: CASSAPPGQDNYGYTF; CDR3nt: TGTGCCAGCAGCGCACCGCCGGGACAAGATAACTATGGCTACACCTTC
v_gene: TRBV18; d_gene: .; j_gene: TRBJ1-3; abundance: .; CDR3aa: CASSPLQLGERNTIYF; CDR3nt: TGTGCCAGCTCACCACTCCAGTTAGGAGAGAGAAACACCATATATTTT
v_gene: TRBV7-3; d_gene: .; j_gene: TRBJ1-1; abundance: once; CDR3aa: CASSLSIGVYTEAFF; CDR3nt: TGTGCCAGCAGCTTAAGCATCGGGGTTTACACTGAAGCTTTCTTT
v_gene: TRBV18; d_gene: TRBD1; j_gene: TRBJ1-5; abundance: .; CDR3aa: CASSPQGAGNQPQHF; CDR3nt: TGTGCCAGCTCACCACAGGGGGCTGGCAATCAGCCCCAGCATTTT
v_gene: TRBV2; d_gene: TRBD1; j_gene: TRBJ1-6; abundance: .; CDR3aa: CASRDRLFSNSPLHF; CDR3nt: TGTGCCAGCAGGGACAGGCTCTTTAGTAATTCACCCCTCCACTTT
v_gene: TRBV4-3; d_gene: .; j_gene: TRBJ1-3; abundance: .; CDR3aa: CASSQDTGGNTIYF; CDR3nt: TGCGCCAGCAGCCAAGATACTGGTGGAAACACCATATATTTT